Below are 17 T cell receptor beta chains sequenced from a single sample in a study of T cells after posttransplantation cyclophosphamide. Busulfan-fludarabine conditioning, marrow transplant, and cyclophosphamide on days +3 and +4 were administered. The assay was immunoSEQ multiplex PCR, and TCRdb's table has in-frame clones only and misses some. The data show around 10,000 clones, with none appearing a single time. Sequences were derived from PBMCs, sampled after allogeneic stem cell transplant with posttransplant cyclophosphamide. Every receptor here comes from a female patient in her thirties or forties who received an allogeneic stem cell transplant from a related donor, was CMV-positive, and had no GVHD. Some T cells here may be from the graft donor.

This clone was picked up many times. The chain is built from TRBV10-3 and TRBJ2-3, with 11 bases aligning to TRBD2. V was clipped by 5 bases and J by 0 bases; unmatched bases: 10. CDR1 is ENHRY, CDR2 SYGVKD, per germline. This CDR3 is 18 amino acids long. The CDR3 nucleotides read TGTGCCATCAGTACAATAGCGGGGGGGCCCAATAGCACAGATACGCAGTATTTT. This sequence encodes CAISTIAGGPNSTDTQYF.

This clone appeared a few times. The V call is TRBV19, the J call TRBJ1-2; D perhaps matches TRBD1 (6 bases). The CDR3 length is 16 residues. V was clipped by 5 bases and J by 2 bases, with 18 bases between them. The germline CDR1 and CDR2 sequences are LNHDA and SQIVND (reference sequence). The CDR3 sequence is CASSPLLDRHNYGYTF. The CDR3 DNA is TGTGCCAGTAGTCCCCTTTTGGACAGACACAACTATGGCTACACCTTC.

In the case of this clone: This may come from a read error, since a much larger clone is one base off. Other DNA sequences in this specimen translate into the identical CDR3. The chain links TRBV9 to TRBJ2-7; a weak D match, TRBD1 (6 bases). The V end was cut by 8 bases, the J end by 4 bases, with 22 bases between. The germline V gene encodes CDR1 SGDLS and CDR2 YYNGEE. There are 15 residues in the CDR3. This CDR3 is CASSIGQGTAYEQYF. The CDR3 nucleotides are TGTGCCAGTAGCATCGGGCAGGGGACGGCATACGAGCAGTACTTC.

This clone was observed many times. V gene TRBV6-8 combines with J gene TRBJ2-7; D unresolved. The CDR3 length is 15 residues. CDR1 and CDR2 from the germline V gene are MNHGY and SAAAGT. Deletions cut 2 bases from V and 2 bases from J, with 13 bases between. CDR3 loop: CASSYDRQATYEQYF. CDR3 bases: TGTGCCAGCAGTTACGATCGGCAGGCAACCTACGAGCAGTACTTC.

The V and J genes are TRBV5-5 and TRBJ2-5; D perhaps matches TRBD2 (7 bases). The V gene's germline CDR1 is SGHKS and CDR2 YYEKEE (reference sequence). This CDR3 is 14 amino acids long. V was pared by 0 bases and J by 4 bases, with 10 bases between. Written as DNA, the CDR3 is TGTGCCAGCAGCTTGGAGGGGGGGAGAGAGACCCAGTACTTC. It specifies CASSLEGGRETQYF.

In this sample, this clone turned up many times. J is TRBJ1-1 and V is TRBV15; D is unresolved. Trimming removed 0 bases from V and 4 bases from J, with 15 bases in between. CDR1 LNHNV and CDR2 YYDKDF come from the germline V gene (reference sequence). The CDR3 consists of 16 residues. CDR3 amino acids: CATSRDVAVRSTEAFF. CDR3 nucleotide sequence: TGTGCCACCAGCAGAGATGTCGCAGTCCGCAGCACTGAAGCTTTCTTT.

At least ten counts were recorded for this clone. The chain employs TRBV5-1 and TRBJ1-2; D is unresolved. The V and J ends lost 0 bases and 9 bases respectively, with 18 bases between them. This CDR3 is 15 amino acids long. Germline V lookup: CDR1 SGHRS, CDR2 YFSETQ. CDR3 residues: CASSLGLGGAARYTF. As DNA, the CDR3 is TGCGCCAGCAGCTTGGGGCTTGGCGGAGCTGCACGCTACACCTTC.

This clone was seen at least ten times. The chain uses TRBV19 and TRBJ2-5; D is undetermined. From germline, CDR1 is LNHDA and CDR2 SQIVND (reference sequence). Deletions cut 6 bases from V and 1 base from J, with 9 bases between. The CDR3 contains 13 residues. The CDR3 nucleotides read TGTGCCAGTAGCTGGGCCGGCCAAGAGACCCAGTACTTC. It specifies CASSWAGQETQYF.

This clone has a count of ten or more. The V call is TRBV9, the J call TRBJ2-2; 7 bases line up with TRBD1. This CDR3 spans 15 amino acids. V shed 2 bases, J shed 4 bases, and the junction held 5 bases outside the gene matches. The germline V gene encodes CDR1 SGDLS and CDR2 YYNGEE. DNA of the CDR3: TGTGCCAGCAGCGTCGGGACAGCCCTCACCGGGGAGCTGTTTTTT. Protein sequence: CASSVGTALTGELFF.

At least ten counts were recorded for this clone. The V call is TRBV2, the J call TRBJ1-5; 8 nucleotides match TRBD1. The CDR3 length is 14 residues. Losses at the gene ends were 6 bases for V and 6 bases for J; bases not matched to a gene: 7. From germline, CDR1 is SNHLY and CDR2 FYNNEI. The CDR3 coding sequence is TGTGCCAGCAGCGCGGACAGGGCCTCTCAGCCCCAGCATTTT. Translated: CASSADRASQPQHF.

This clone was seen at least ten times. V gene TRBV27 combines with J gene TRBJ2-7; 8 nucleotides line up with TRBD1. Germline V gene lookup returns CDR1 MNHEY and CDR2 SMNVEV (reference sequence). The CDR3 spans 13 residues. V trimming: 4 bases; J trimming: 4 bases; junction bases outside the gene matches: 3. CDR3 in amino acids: CASSSGDRYEQYF. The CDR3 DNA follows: TGTGCCAGCAGTTCCGGGGACAGGTACGAGCAGTACTTC.

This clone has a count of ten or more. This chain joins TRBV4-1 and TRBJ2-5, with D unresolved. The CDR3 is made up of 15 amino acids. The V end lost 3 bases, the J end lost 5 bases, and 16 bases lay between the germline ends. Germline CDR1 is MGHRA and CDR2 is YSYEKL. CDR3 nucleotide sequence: TGCGCCAGCAGCCAGCCGACTGGAAGGCTTGAGACCCAGTACTTC. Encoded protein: CASSQPTGRLETQYF.

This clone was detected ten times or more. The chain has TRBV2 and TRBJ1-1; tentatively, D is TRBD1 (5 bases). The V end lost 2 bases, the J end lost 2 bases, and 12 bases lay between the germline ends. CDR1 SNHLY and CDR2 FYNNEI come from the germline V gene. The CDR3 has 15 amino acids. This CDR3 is CASSEWGGANTEAFF. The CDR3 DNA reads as TGTGCCAGCAGTGAATGGGGCGGAGCAAACACTGAAGCTTTCTTT.

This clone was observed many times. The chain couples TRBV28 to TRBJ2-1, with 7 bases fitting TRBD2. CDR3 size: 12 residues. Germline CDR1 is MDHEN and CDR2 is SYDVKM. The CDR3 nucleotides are TGTGCTACCGAGCGGGGAACCCATGAGCAGTTCTTC. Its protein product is CATERGTHEQFF.

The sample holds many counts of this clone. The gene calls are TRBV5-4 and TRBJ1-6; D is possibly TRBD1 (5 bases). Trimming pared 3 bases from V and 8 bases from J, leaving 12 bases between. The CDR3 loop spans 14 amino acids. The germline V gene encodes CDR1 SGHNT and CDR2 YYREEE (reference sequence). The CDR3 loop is CASSSRGGDSPLHF. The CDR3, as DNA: TGTGCCAGCAGCTCGCGTGGAGGGGATTCACCCCTCCACTTT.

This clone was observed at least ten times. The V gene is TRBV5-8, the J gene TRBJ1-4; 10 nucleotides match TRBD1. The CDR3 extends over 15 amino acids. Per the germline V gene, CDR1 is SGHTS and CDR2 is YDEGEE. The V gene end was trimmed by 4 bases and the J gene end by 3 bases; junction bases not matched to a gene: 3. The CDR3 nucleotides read TGTGCCAGCAGCCCGGGGACAGGGGCTAATGAAAAACTGTTTTTT. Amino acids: CASSPGTGANEKLFF.

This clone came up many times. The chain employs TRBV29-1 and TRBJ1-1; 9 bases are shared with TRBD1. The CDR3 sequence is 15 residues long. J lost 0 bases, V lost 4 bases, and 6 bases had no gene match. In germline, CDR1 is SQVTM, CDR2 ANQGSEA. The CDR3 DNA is TGCAGCGTTGTACAGGGGGCACAACTGAACACTGAAGCTTTCTTT. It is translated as CSVVQGAQLNTEAFF.